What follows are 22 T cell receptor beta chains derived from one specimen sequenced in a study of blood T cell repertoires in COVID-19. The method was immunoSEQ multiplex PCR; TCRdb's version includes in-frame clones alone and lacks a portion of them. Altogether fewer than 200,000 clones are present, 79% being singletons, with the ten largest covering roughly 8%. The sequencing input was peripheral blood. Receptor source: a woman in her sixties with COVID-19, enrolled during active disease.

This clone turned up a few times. The CDR3 DNA sequence: TGTGCCAGCAGCCGGACAAGGAAGGATTCTCAAGAGACCCAGTACTTC. Translation gives CASSRTRKDSQETQYF. The gene calls are TRBV5-5 and TRBJ2-5; possibly TRBD1 for D (5 bases). CDR1 SGHKS and CDR2 YYEKEE come from the germline V gene (reference sequence). V was shortened by 4 bases and J by 2 bases, with 18 bases between the two germline ends. This CDR3 has 16 residues. The full variable domain, rest sourced from reference TRBV5-5 and TRBJ2-5, is DAGVTQSPTHLIKTRGQQVTLRCSPISGHKSVSWYQQVLGQGPQFIFQYYEKEERGRGNFPDRFSARQFPNYSSELNVNALLLGDSALYLCASSRTRKDSQETQYFGPGTRLLVL.

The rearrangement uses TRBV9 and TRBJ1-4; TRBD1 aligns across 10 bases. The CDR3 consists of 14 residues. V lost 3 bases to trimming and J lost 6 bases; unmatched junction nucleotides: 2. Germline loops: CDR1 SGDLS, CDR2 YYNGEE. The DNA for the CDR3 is TGTGCCAGCAGCGCGACAGGGGGCTATGAAAAACTGTTTTTT. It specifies CASSATGGYEKLFF.

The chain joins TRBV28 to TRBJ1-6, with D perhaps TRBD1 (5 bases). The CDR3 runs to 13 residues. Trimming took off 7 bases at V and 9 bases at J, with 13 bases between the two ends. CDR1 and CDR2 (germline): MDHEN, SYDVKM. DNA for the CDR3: TGTGCCAGCAAGGGACTTCTGTCTTCACCCCTCCACTTT. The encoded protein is CASKGLLSSPLHF.

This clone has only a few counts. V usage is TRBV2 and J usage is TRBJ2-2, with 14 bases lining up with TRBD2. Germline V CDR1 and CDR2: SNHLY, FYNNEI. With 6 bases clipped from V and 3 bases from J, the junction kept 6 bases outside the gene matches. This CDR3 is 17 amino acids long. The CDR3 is CASRLGLAGGHTGELFF. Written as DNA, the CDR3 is TGTGCCAGCAGACTCGGACTAGCGGGGGGACACACCGGGGAGCTGTTTTTT.

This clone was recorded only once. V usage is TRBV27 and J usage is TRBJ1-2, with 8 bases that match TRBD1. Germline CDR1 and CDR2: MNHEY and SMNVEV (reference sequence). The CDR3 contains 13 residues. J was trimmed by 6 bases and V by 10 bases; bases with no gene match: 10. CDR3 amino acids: CATTKQGAHGYTF. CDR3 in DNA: TGTGCCACCACAAAGCAGGGGGCTCATGGCTACACCTTC.

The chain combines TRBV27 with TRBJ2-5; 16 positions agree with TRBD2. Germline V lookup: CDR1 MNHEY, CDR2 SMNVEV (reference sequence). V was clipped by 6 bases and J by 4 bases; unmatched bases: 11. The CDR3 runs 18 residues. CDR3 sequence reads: CASSRKGLAGGMVETQYF. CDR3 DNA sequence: TGTGCCAGCAGCCGCAAGGGACTAGCGGGGGGGATGGTAGAGACCCAGTACTTC.

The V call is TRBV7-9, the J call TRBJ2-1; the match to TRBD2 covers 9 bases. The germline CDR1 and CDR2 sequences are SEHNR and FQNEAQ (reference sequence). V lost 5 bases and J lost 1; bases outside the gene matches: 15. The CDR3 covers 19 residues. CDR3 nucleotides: TGTGCCAGCAGCCCTAACGTCATTTTAGCGGGAGCGTCCTACAATGAGCAGTTCTTC. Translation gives CASSPNVILAGASYNEQFF. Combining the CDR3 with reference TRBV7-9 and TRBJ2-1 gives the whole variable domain DTGVSQNPRHKITKRGQNVTFRCDPISEHNRLYWYRQTLGQGPEFLTYFQNEAQLEKSRLLSDRFSAERPKGSFSTLEIQRTEQGDSAMYLCASSPNVILAGASYNEQFFGPGTRLTVL.

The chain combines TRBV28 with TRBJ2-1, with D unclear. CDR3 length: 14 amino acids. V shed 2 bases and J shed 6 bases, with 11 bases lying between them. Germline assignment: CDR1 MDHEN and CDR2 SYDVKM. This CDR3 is CASSLRQIGNEQFF. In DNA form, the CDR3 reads TGTGCCAGCAGTTTAAGACAAATTGGCAATGAGCAGTTCTTC.

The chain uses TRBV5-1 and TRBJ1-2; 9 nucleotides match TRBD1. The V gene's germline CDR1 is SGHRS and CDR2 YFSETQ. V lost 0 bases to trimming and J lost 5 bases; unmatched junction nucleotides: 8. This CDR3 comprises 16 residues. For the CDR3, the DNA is TGCGCCAGCAGCTTGGATCCCGGGACAGGGAATTATGGCTACACCTTC. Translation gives CASSLDPGTGNYGYTF.

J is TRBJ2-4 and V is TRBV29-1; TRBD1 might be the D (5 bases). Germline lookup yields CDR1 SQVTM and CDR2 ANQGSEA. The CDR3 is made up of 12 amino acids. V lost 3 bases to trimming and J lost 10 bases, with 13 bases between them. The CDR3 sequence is CSVDRGNAIQYF. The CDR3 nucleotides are TGCAGCGTTGATAGGGGTAACGCTATTCAGTACTTC.

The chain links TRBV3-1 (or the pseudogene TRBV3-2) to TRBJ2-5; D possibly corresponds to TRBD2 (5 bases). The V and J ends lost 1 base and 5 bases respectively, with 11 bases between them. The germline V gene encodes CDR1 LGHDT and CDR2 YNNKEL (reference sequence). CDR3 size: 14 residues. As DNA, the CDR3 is TGTGCCAGCAGCCAAGTTGGGAGTGGGGAGACCCAGTACTTC. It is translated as CASSQVGSGETQYF.

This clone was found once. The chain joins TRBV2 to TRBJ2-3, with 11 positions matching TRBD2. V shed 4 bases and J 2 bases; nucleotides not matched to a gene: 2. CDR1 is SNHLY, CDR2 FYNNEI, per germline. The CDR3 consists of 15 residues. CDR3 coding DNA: TGTGCCAGCAGTGGGGGACTAGCGGCCACAGATACGCAGTATTTT. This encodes CASSGGLAATDTQYF.

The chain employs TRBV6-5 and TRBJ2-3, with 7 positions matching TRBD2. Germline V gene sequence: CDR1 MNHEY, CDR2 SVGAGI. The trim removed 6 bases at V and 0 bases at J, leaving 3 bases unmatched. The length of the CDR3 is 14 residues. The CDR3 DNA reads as TGTGCCAGCAGCCTAGCGGAGAGCACAGATACGCAGTATTTT. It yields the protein CASSLAESTDTQYF.

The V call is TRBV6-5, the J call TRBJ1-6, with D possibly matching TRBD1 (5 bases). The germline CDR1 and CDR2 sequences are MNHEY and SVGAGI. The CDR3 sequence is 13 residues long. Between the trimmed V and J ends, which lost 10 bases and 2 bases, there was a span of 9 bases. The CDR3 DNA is TGTGCCACCACGGGGGCCTATAATTCACCCCTCCACTTT. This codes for CATTGAYNSPLHF.

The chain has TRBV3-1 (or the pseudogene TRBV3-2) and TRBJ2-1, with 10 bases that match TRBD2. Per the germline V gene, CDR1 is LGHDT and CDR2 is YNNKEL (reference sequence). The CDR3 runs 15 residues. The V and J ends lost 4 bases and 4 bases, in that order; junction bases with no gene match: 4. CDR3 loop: CASSPKREGYNEQFF. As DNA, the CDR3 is TGTGCCAGCAGCCCAAAGCGGGAGGGATACAATGAGCAGTTCTTC.

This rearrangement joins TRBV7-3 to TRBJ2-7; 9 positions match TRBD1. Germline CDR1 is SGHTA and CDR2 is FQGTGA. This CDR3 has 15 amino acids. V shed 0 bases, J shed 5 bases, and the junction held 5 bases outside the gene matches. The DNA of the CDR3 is TGTGCCAGCAGCTTAACTGGGGACAGGGTAAACGAGCAGTACTTC. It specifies CASSLTGDRVNEQYF.

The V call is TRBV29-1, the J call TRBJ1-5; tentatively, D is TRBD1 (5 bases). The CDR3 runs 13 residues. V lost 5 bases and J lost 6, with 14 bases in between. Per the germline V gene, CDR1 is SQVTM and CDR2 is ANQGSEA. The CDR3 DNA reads TGCAGCGTTAGGGTGCAGGGAGGTCAGCCCCAGCATTTT. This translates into CSVRVQGGQPQHF.

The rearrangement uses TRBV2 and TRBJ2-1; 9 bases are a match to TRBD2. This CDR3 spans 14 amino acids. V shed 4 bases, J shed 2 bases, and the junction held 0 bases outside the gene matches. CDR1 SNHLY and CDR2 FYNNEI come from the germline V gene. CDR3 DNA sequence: TGTGCCAGCAGTGGCGGGGGGGCCTACAATGAGCAGTTCTTC. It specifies CASSGGGAYNEQFF.

The CDR3 region is CASSQDAASGSRGEQYF. CDR3 nucleotides: TGTGCCAGCAGCCAAGATGCAGCTAGCGGGAGCCGGGGCGAGCAGTACTTC. This chain links TRBV3-1 (or the pseudogene TRBV3-2) with TRBJ2-7; 10 bases line up with TRBD2. The ends lost 0 bases at V and 6 bases at J; junction bases unmatched: 11. This CDR3 comprises 17 residues. Germline lookup yields CDR1 LGHDT and CDR2 YNNKEL (reference sequence).

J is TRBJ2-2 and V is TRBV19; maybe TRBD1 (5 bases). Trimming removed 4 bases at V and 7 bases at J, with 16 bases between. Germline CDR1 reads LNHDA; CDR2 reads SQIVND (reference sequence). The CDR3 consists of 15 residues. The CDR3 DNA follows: TGTGCCAGTAGTAGGGGCACAGGTGACGTCGGGGAGCTGTTTTTT. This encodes CASSRGTGDVGELFF.

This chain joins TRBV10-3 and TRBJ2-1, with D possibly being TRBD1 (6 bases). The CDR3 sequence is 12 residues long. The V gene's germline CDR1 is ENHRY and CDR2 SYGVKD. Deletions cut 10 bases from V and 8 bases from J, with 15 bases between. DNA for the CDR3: TGTGCCACCACAGGGAACGAGGATGAGCAGTTCTTC. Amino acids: CATTGNEDEQFF.

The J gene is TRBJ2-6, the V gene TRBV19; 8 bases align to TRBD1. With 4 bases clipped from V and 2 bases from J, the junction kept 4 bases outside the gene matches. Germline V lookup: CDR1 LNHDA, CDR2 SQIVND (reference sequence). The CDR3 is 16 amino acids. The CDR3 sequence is CASSRRTGTGANVLTF. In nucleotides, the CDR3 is TGTGCCAGTAGTAGGAGGACAGGGACTGGGGCCAACGTCCTGACTTTC.